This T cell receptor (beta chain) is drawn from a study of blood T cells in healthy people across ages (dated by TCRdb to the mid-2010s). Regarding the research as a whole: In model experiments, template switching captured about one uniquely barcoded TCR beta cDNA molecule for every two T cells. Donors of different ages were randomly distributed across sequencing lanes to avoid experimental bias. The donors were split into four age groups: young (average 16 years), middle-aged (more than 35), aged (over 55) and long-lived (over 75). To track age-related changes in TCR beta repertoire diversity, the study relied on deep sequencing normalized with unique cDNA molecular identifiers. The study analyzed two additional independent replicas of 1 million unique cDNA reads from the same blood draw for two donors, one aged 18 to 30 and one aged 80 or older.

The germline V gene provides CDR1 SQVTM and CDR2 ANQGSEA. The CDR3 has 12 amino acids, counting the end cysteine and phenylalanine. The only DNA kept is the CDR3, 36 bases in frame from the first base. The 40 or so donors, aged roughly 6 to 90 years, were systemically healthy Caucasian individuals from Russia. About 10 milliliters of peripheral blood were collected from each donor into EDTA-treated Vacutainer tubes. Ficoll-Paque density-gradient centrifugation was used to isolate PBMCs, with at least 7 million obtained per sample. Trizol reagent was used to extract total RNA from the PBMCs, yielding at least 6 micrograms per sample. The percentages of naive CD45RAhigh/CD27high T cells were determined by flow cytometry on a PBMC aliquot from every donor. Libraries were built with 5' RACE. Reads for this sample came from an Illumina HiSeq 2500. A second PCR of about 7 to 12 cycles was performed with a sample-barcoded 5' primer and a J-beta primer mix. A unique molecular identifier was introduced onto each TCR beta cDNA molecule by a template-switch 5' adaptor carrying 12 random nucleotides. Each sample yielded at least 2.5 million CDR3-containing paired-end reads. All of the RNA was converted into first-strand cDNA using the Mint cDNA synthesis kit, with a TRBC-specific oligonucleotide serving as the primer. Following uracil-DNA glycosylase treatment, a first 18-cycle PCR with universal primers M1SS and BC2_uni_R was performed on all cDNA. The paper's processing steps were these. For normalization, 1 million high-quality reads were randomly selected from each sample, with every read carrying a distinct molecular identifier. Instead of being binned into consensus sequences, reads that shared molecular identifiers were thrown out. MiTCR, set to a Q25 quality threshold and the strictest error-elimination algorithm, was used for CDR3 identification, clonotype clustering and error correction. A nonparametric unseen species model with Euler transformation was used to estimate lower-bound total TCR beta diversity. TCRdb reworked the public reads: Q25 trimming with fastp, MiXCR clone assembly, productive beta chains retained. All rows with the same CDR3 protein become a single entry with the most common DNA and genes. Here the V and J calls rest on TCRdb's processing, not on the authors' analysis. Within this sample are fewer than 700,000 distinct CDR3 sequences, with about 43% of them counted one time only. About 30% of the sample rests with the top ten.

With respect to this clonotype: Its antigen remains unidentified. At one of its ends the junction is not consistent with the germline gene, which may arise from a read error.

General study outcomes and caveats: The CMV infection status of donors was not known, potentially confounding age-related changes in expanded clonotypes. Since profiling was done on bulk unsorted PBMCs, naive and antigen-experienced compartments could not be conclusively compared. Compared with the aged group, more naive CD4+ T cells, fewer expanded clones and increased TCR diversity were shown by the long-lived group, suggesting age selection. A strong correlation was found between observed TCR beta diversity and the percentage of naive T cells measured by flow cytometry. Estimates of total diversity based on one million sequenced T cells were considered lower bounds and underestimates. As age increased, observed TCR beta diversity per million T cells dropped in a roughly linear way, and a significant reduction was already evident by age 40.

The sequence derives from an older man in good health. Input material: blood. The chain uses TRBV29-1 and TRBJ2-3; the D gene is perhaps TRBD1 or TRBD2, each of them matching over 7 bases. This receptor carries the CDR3 CSVRGGVGTRYF. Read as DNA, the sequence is TGCAGCGTCAGGGGGGGAGTAGGTACGCGGTATTTT.